The 20 T cell receptor beta chains in this list originate from one sample, sequenced in a study of CD8 T cells in ankylosing spondylitis. Broader study findings: A TCR beta motif made of eight highly homologous variants seemed typical of ankylosing spondylitis blood.

Their recognized antigens are unknown. TCRdb independently ran MiXCR on the 5' RACE reads; one entry per CDR3 protein. The table has 750,000 to 850,000 distinct CDR3 sequences, approximately 12% seen once; the top ten hold about 0.5%. The source material was blood, either unsorted or a sorted T cell fraction (not recorded which). The receptors here all came from a male donor with ankylosing spondylitis.

In its sample, this clonotype was seen a few times. The chain couples TRBV6-1 to TRBJ2-3, with TRBD1 matching 7 bases. After removal of 6 bases from V and 3 bases from J, the junction contained 12 bases not matched to a gene. The CDR3 is 16 residues long. The germline CDR1 and CDR2 sequences are MNHNS and SASEGT. The CDR3: CASRVSPTGPTDTQYF. DNA of the CDR3: TGTGCCAGCAGGGTATCACCGACAGGGCCGACAGATACGCAGTATTTT.

CDR3: CASSQGAGLAFF. The CDR3 DNA reads TGCGCCAGCAGCCAAGGTGCCGGGTTAGCTTTCTTT. The chain uses TRBV4-3 and TRBJ1-1; D gene unclear. Between the trimmed V and J ends, which lost 1 base and 10 bases, there was a span of 10 bases. Germline-derived CDR1 and CDR2 are LGHNA and YSLEER. CDR3 length equals 12 residues.

V usage is TRBV7-2 and J usage is TRBJ2-1; tentatively, D is TRBD2 (5 bases). The CDR3 is 14 amino acids. V was trimmed by 5 bases and J by 9 bases, leaving 17 bases between them. CDR1 SGHTA and CDR2 FQGNSA come from the germline V gene. The CDR3 nucleotides are TGTGCCAGCAGCCCTCCACCTAGCTCGGGTGAGCAGTTCTTC. Its translation: CASSPPPSSGEQFF. Based on the CDR3 plus reference TRBV7-2 and TRBJ2-1, the full variable domain is GAGVSQSPSNKVTEKGKDVELRCDPISGHTALYWYRQSLGQGLEFLIYFQGNSAPDKSGLPSDRFSAERTGGSVSTLTIQRTQQEDSAVYLCASSPPPSSGEQFFGPGTRLTVL.

The chain combines TRBV7-8 with TRBJ2-7; TRBD1 is a possible D gene (5 bases). From germline, CDR1 is SGHVS and CDR2 FQNEAQ. CDR3 length equals 15 residues. The V end was cut by 1 base, the J end by 4 bases, with 14 bases between. CDR3 coding DNA: TGTGCCAGCAGCTTAGTGGTGACAGCGACTTACGAGCAGTACTTC. Amino acid sequence: CASSLVVTATYEQYF.

This clonotype was seen a few times. The V call is TRBV12-3 or TRBV12-4, the J call TRBJ1-5; tentative D call: TRBD1 (5 bases). V dropped 6 bases and J dropped 0 bases, with 15 bases sitting between them. The CDR3 loop spans 16 amino acids. CDR3 coding DNA: TGTGCCAGCAGCATATCCCGGGGGTATAGCAATCAGCCCCAGCATTTT. It specifies CASSISRGYSNQPQHF.

In this sample, this clonotype turned up a few times. This chain joins TRBV24-1 and TRBJ2-7; D is possibly TRBD1 (6 bases). This CDR3 spans 15 amino acids. Germline CDR1 reads KGHDR; CDR2 reads SFDVKD. The ends were cut back, 3 bases at V and 5 bases at J, with 16 bases in the middle. In DNA form, the CDR3 reads TGTGCCACCAGTGATGCACAGGGATATACTAACGAGCAGTACTTC. It codes for CATSDAQGYTNEQYF.

Regarding this clonotype: A much larger clone sits a single nucleotide away, making a read error possible. The rearrangement uses TRBV20-1 and TRBJ2-5; TRBD1 agrees at 8 bases. The CDR3 runs 12 residues. The trim removed 5 bases at V and 7 bases at J, leaving 6 bases unmatched. Germline V gives CDR1 DFQATT, CDR2 SNEGSKA (reference sequence). Here the CDR3 DNA reads TGCAGTGCTCTTGGACAGGGAGCGACCCAGTACTTC. Translating it yields CSALGQGATQYF.

The chain recombines TRBV20-1 with TRBJ1-1; no firm D call. Germline CDR1 DFQATT, CDR2 SNEGSKA (reference sequence). The CDR3 is 14 amino acids. The V end lost 5 bases, the J end lost 3 bases, and 16 bases lay between the germline ends. The CDR3 is CSAAKGRWDTEAFF. In DNA, the CDR3 is TGCAGTGCTGCGAAAGGGAGATGGGACACTGAAGCTTTCTTT.

The rearrangement links TRBV20-1 to TRBJ1-6, with D maybe TRBD1 (6 bases). Germline V gives CDR1 DFQATT, CDR2 SNEGSKA (reference sequence). V was pared by 3 bases and J by 7 bases, with 13 bases between. The CDR3 contains 14 residues. This chain's CDR3 is CSASDGQYNSPLHF. The CDR3 region has the DNA TGCAGTGCTAGTGATGGACAGTACAATTCACCCCTCCACTTT.

This chain uses TRBV2 with TRBJ1-6; D is unclear. Germline V CDR1 and CDR2: SNHLY, FYNNEI. The V and J ends lost 3 bases and 7 bases respectively, with 13 bases between them. CDR3 length: 15 amino acids. As DNA, the CDR3 is TGTGCCAGCAGTGAGCAGCTACAGCGGAATTCACCCCTCCACTTT. Its translation: CASSEQLQRNSPLHF.

This clonotype was observed a handful of times. The V and J genes are TRBV7-9 and TRBJ2-7; tentatively, D is TRBD2 (6 bases). Deletions cut 4 bases from V and 10 bases from J, with 14 bases between. This CDR3 spans 12 amino acids. The germline V gene has CDR1 SEHNR and CDR2 FQNEAQ (reference sequence). The CDR3 nucleotides read TGTGCCAGCAGCTCCACTAGCCAAAAACAGTACTTC. Its translation: CASSSTSQKQYF.

The chain has TRBV28 and TRBJ2-7, with 8 nucleotides matching TRBD1. Germline V lookup: CDR1 MDHEN, CDR2 SYDVKM. The CDR3 is 13 amino acids. The junction had 4 bases not matched to a gene; V was cut back by 3 bases and J by 6 bases. The CDR3 reads CASSFPGTGEQYF. Here the CDR3 DNA reads TGTGCCAGCAGTTTCCCTGGGACAGGCGAGCAGTACTTC. Complete variable domain (other parts from reference TRBV28 and TRBJ2-7): DVKVTQSSRYLVKRTGEKVFLECVQDMDHENMFWYRQDPGLGLRLIYFSYDVKMKEKGDIPEGYSVSREKKERFSLILESASTNQTSMYLCASSFPGTGEQYFGPGTRLTVT.

This clonotype was detected once. The chain joins TRBV20-1 to TRBJ2-3; 7 bases map to TRBD2. The CDR3 contains 14 residues. Germline CDR1 reads DFQATT; CDR2 reads SNEGSKA (reference sequence). V lost 6 bases to trimming and J lost 0 bases; unmatched junction nucleotides: 6. The CDR3 region is CSAKLAPSTDTQYF. The CDR3 DNA reads as TGCAGTGCGAAACTAGCGCCGAGCACAGATACGCAGTATTTT.

The chain couples TRBV6-2 or TRBV6-3 to TRBJ2-4; D is undetermined. In germline, CDR1 is MNHEY, CDR2 SVGEGT. CDR3 length: 15 amino acids. Trimming removed 7 bases at V and 1 base at J, with 14 bases between. CDR3 residues: CASTDGIVAKNIQYF. The CDR3 nucleotides are TGTGCCAGCACCGACGGAATAGTGGCCAAAAACATTCAGTACTTC.

Only a few counts were recorded for this clonotype. The rearrangement joins TRBV29-1 to TRBJ1-3, with a tentative D call TRBD1 (6 bases). V gave up 7 bases and J gave up 5 bases, with 12 bases separating them. Germline CDR1 is SQVTM and CDR2 is ANQGSEA. The CDR3 length is 12 residues. CDR3 residues: CSARTVRNTIYF. In nucleotides, the CDR3 is TGCAGCGCCCGGACAGTCCGAAACACCATATATTTT.

This clonotype was seen more than once but under ten times. This sequence joins TRBV7-8 and TRBJ1-3; 7 positions agree with TRBD1. CDR3 length equals 14 residues. Trimming cost V 7 bases and J 5 bases; bases outside gene matches: 8. The germline V gene has CDR1 SGHVS and CDR2 FQNEAQ. The CDR3 sequence is CASKFGTARNTIYF. The CDR3 bases are TGTGCCAGCAAATTCGGGACAGCCAGAAACACCATATATTTT.

The chain is built from TRBV20-1 and TRBJ1-1, with no clear D. Deletions cut 5 bases from V and 1 base from J, with 8 bases between. From germline, CDR1 is DFQATT and CDR2 SNEGSKA (reference sequence). The CDR3 runs 12 residues. The CDR3 region has the DNA TGCAGTGCTCTACAGCCGAACACTGAAGCTTTCTTT. Its protein product is CSALQPNTEAFF.

The V and J genes are TRBV28 and TRBJ1-2; the D is unclear. V lost 6 bases, J lost 7 bases, and 9 bases lay in between. This CDR3 region has 11 residues. Germline values: CDR1 MDHEN, CDR2 SYDVKM. CDR3 sequence reads: CASRLSGGYTF. DNA of the CDR3: TGTGCCAGCAGGTTGAGTGGTGGCTACACCTTC.

The chain joins TRBV20-1 to TRBJ1-1, with D uncertain. V was cut by 1 base and J by 3 bases, with 15 bases left in between. Germline CDR1 reads DFQATT; CDR2 reads SNEGSKA (reference sequence). The CDR3 runs to 15 residues. The DNA of the CDR3 is TGCAGTGCTAGAGTTCTCCCGGGAAGCTACACTGAAGCTTTCTTT. Translating gives CSARVLPGSYTEAFF.

The chain employs TRBV21-1 and TRBJ2-4; no check of the table's D call, TRBD2, against the DNA was made. TRBV21-1 is designated a pseudogene. The CDR3 runs 14 residues. The CDR3 DNA follows: TGTGCCAGCAGCAAGAAAGGGCCCAAAAACATTCAGTACTTC. Encoded protein: CASSKKGPKNIQYF.